Listed here are 17 T cell receptor beta chains from one sample, sequenced in a study of blood T cell repertoires in COVID-19. Libraries were prepared by immunoSEQ multiplex PCR; TCRdb keeps only in-frame clonotypes and omits some of them. Here the sample spans approximately 60,000 clones, more than 75% being singletons. Sequencing was performed on peripheral blood. The receptors shown here come from a man aged 45-65 years with active or convalescent COVID-19.

This clone has just one count. The rearrangement links TRBV5-5 to TRBJ1-4; unclear D gene. The germline gives CDR1 SGHKS, CDR2 YYEKEE (reference sequence). The CDR3 length is 14 residues. V was pared by 4 bases and J by 0 bases, with 7 bases between. The CDR3: CASSPFATNEKLFF. CDR3 nucleotides: TGTGCCAGCAGCCCGTTTGCAACTAATGAAAAACTGTTTTTT.

In DNA, the CDR3 is TGTGCCATCGGGGCCAGGGTTGCTGAAAAACTGTTTTTT. This encodes CAIGARVAEKLFF. The V gene is TRBV10-3, the J gene TRBJ1-4, with D perhaps matching TRBD1 (5 bases). Trimming pared 8 bases from V and 7 bases from J, leaving 14 bases between. The length of the CDR3 is 13 residues. The germline gives CDR1 ENHRY, CDR2 SYGVKD.

This chain connects TRBV5-6 to TRBJ2-5; D unresolved. The CDR3 length is 15 residues. The V end was cut by 2 bases, the J end by 2 bases, with 13 bases between. Germline V gene data show CDR1 as SGHDT and CDR2 as YYEEEE. The CDR3 loop is CASSFFAALQETQYF. The DNA for the CDR3 is TGTGCCAGCAGCTTCTTCGCAGCGCTACAAGAGACCCAGTACTTC. The full variable domain, its missing parts supplied by reference TRBV5-6 and TRBJ2-5, is DAGVTQSPTHLIKTRGQQVTLRCSPKSGHDTVSWYQQALGQGPQFIFQYYEEEERQRGNFPDRFSGHQFPNYSSELNVNALLLGDSALYLCASSFFAALQETQYFGPGTRLLVL.

As to this clone: A read error may produce the germline difference seen at one junction end. Other DNA variants within this sample encode the same CDR3. The chain is built from TRBV7-2 and TRBJ2-5, with 12 bases aligning to TRBD2. The CDR3 length is 15 residues. Germline V lookup: CDR1 SGHTA, CDR2 FQGNSA. CDR3 bases: TGTGCCAGCAGCCTAGCGGGACTAGCGGGCGAGACCCAGTACTTC. It yields the protein CASSLAGLAGETQYF.

The J gene is TRBJ2-1, the V gene TRBV5-6, with D possibly being TRBD2 (6 bases). From germline, CDR1 is SGHDT and CDR2 YYEEEE. The CDR3 contains 13 residues. Trimming shortened V by 0 bases and J by 9 bases, and 10 bases separated the two germline ends. The CDR3 loop is CASSLAHGGEQFF. Written as DNA, the CDR3 is TGTGCCAGCAGCTTGGCCCACGGGGGTGAGCAGTTCTTC.

This chain uses TRBV4-2 with TRBJ2-1; 8 bases match TRBD1. Germline values: CDR1 LGHNA, CDR2 YNFKEQ. This CDR3 is 15 amino acids long. J lost 6 bases, V lost 2 bases, and 6 bases had no gene match. The CDR3: CASSQPGQESNEQFF. The CDR3 DNA reads TGTGCCAGCAGCCAACCGGGACAGGAGTCCAATGAGCAGTTCTTC.

In this sample, this clone turned up a few times. The genes are TRBV28 and TRBJ1-4; 8 bases align to TRBD1. The CDR3 is made up of 12 amino acids. The J segment lost 5 bases and the V segment lost 8 bases, leaving 1 base of the junction unmatched. Germline values: CDR1 MDHEN, CDR2 SYDVKM. The CDR3 coding sequence is TGTGCCAGCTGGACAGGGAATGAAAAACTGTTTTTT. Encoded protein: CASWTGNEKLFF.

V and J are TRBV20-1 and TRBJ1-2; the D is unclear. Germline values: CDR1 DFQATT, CDR2 SNEGSKA (reference sequence). The CDR3 has 11 residues. V dropped 6 bases and J dropped 5 bases, with 10 bases sitting between them. CDR3 loop: CSAKTTYGYTF. The CDR3 DNA reads TGCAGTGCCAAGACAACTTATGGCTACACCTTC.

The chain carries TRBV5-6 and TRBJ1-2; TRBD1 matches at 7 bases. The CDR3 contains 13 residues. Trimming removed 3 bases from V and 4 bases from J; junction bases left unmatched: 3. CDR1 and CDR2 (germline): SGHDT, YYEEEE. In nucleotides, the CDR3 is TGTGCCAGCAGCTCCGGGACAGCCTATGGCTACACCTTC. The encoded protein is CASSSGTAYGYTF.

The rearrangement uses TRBV27 and TRBJ1-3; no firm D call. The length of the CDR3 is 15 residues. Germline loops: CDR1 MNHEY, CDR2 SMNVEV (reference sequence). Trimming stripped 6 bases from V and 0 bases from J, with 12 bases between. CDR3 nucleotides: TGTGCCAGCAGATCCGACACGAGCTCTGGAAACACCATATATTTT. Translation gives CASRSDTSSGNTIYF.

This clone was recorded a few times. This CDR3 reads CASSIDQSTDTQYF. The CDR3 nucleotides are TGTGCCAGTAGTATAGACCAGAGCACAGATACGCAGTATTTT. The chain recombines TRBV19 with TRBJ2-3; D call uncertain. Trimming shortened V by 0 bases and J by 0 bases, and 4 bases separated the two germline ends. Germline V gives CDR1 LNHDA, CDR2 SQIVND (reference sequence). The CDR3 loop spans 14 amino acids.

V and J are TRBV27 and TRBJ1-4; tentatively, D is TRBD1 (5 bases). This CDR3 has 12 residues. The V end was cut by 3 bases, the J end by 11 bases, with 10 bases between. Per germline, CDR1 MNHEY and CDR2 SMNVEV (reference sequence). In nucleotides, the CDR3 is TGTGCCAGCAGTTTCCGGGGGGGGAAACTGTTTTTT. Its translation is CASSFRGGKLFF.

This clone has just one count. This sequence joins TRBV30 and TRBJ2-5; TRBD1 agrees at 7 bases. The J call is uncertain, as TRBJ2-7 better fits the DNA end. Germline loops: CDR1 GTSNPN, CDR2 SVGIG (reference sequence). The CDR3 has 14 amino acids. The CDR3 sequence is CAWNGDSSSFEQYF. The DNA of the CDR3 is TGTGCCTGGAATGGGGACAGTTCTTCTTTCGAGCAGTACTTC.

The chain uses TRBV2 and TRBJ2-3, with 11 bases matching TRBD2. V was pared by 7 bases and J by 8 bases, with 8 bases of the junction left unmatched. CDR3 length: 14 residues. Looked up from germline, CDR1 is SNHLY and CDR2 is FYNNEI. Here the CDR3 reads CASISSGGLGTQYF. CDR3 nucleotides: TGTGCCAGCATATCTAGCGGGGGGTTAGGTACGCAGTATTTT.

The rearrangement links TRBV27 to TRBJ1-6, with 9 positions matching TRBD1. This CDR3 is 16 amino acids long. The trim removed 5 bases at V and 6 bases at J, leaving 8 bases unmatched. The germline gives CDR1 MNHEY, CDR2 SMNVEV (reference sequence). The CDR3 bases are TGTGCCAGCAGTCCACTCTCACAGGGGGCTAATTCACCCCTCCACTTT. Translating it yields CASSPLSQGANSPLHF.

The sample holds one count of this clone. The chain recombines TRBV3-1 (or the pseudogene TRBV3-2) with TRBJ1-1; possible D gene TRBD1, 5 bases. Germline CDR1 LGHDT, CDR2 YNNKEL (reference sequence). The V gene lost 1 base and the J gene lost 4 bases, with 10 bases spanning the gap. CDR3 length: 14 residues. The CDR3 nucleotides read TGTGCCAGCAGCCAAGTTGGGGGGGGCACTGAAGCTTTCTTT. Translation gives CASSQVGGGTEAFF.

This chain links TRBV5-5 with TRBJ1-2; 7 bases are shared with TRBD1. Germline V lookup: CDR1 SGHKS, CDR2 YYEKEE (reference sequence). This CDR3 region has 15 residues. Trimming took 4 bases from V and 2 from J; bases not matched to a gene: 8. CDR3 sequence reads: CASSLDRVTNYGYTF. The CDR3 region has the DNA TGTGCCAGCAGCCTCGACAGGGTGACGAACTATGGCTACACCTTC.